The clone carrying this TCR beta chain was found many times. Using unique molecular identifiers, the investigators prepared the TCRbeta library. TCRdb reprocessed the PCR reads with MiXCR, giving one entry per CDR3 protein. Of about half a million distinct CDR3 sequences listed, around 12% are singletons. This record comes from a study of T-cell reconstitution after alpha-beta-depleted transplantation in children. The germline V gene has CDR1 SGDLS and CDR2 YYNGEE. The CDR3 extends over 13 amino acids. Between the trimmed V and J ends, which lost 1 base and 7 bases, there was a span of 6 bases. This material consisted of PBMCs from the stem cell graft donor, taken from the stem cell graft. This TCR was sampled from a human donor who donated a stem cell graft to a child with combined immunodeficiency. The V and J genes are TRBV9 and TRBJ1-6, with no clear D. The CDR3 protein is CASSVYYNSPLHF. CDR3 sequence (DNA): TGTGCCAGCAGCGTATATTACAATTCACCCCTCCACTTT.